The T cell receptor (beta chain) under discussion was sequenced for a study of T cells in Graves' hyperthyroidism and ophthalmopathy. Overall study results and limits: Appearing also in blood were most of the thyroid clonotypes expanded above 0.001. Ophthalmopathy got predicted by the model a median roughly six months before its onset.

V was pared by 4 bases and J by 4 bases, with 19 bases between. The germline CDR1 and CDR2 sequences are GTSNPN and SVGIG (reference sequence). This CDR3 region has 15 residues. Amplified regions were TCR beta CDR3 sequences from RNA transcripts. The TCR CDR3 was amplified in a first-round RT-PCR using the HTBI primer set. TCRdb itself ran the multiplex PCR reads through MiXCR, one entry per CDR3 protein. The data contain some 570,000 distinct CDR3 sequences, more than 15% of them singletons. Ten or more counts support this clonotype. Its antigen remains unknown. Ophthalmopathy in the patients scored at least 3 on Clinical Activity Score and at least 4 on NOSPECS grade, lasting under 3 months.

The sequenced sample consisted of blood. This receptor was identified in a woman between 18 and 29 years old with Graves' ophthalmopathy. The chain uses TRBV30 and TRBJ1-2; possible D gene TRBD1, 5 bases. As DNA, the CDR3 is TGTGCCTGGATCGGGGACCCGCTCCCCCCCTATGGCTACACCTTC. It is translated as CAWIGDPLPPYGYTF.